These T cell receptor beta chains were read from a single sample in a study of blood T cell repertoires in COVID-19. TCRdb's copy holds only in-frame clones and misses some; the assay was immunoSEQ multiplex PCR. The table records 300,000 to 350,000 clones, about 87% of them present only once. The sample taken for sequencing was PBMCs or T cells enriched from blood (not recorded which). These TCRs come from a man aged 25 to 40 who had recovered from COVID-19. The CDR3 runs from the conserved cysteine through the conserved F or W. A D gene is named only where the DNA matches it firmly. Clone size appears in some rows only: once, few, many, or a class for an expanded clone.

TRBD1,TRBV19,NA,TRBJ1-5,TGTGCCAGTAGTGTGGGACAGGGAGGTTTTCCGCCCCAGCATTTT,CASSVGQGGFPPQHF
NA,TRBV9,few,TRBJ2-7,TGTGCCAGCAGCGTAGGGGGGGTCTACACCTACGAGCAGTACTTC,CASSVGGVYTYEQYF
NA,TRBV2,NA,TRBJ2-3,TGTGCCAGCAGTGATGTTGGTGTGGGGGCGGCACGATATACGCAGTATTTT,CASSDVGVGAARYTQYF
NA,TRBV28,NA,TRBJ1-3,TGTGCCAGCAGCCAATCTGGAAACACCATATATTTT,CASSQSGNTIYF
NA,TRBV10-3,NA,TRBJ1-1,TGTGCCATCAGTGAGTCATCAGGGTATAATGAAGCTTTCTTT,CAISESSGYNEAFF
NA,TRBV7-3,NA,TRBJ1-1,TGTGCCAGCAGCTCGCAAGCGAACACTGAAGCTTTCTTT,CASSSQANTEAFF
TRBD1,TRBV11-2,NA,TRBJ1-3,TGTGCCAGCACCCTCAACGTAGCTCCCGGGACAGGGGTAAACACCATATATTTT,CASTLNVAPGTGVNTIYF
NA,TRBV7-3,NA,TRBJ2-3,TGTGCCAGCAGCTCCACTAGTTACGATACGCAGTATTTT,CASSSTSYDTQYF
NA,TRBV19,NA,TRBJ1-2,TGTGCCAGTAGTAATATCGGGACTGCGAAGAGAGGCTACACCTTC,CASSNIGTAKRGYTF
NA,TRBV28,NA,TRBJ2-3,TGTGCCAGCAGTTTATTCGTCCGGGGGTTCGCAGATACGCAGTATTTT,CASSLFVRGFADTQYF
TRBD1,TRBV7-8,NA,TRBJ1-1,TGTGCCAGCAGCTTGAGTATAGGGGGCGGCACTGAAGCTTTCTTT,CASSLSIGGGTEAFF
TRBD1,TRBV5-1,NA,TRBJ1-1,TGCGCCAGCAGCGACACAGGGGGGGACACTGAAGCTTTCTTT,CASSDTGGDTEAFF
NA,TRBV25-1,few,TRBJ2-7,TGTGCCAGCAGTCTTGGACAGCCCTACGAGCAGTACTTC,CASSLGQPYEQYF
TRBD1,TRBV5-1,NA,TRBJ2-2,TGCGCCAGCAGCTTGACAGGGGCCCTGAACACCGGGGAGCTGTTTTTT,CASSLTGALNTGELFF